Given below is one T cell receptor beta chain in context. This sample was included in a study of blood T cell repertoires in COVID-19. Study in general: Samples came from the United States, Italy and Spain, spanning acute and convalescent COVID-19. The cDNA or gDNA used as material had been derived from T cells, B-cell-depleted T cells, or PBMCs.

Authors' analysis steps: Scientists estimated how many nucleated cells there were by amplifying reference gene primers. Measured with immunoSEQ multiplex PCR; TCRdb has only the in-frame clones, and not every one. V, J and clone size are those of that table, while D and trimming were read from the DNA. Of about 440,000 clones listed, around nine tenths were seen once; the top ten hold over 4%. The ends were cut back, 4 bases at V and 0 bases at J, with 15 bases in the middle. The CDR3 runs 16 residues. The chain combines TRBV23-1 with TRBJ2-5; D might be TRBD2 (5 bases). TRBV23-1 is an open reading frame whose function is uncertain. Material for sequencing was peripheral blood. The source of this sequence is a woman aged 25 to 45 with acute or convalescent COVID-19. CDR3 sequence reads: CASSLPSSSNQETQYF. The CDR3 DNA follows: TGCGCCAGCAGTCTCCCCTCCTCTAGCAACCAAGAGACCCAGTACTTC.